A single sample gave rise to the 27 T cell receptor beta chains below, sequenced in a study of blood T cell repertoires in COVID-19. Sequencing was performed with immunoSEQ multiplex PCR; in TCRdb, only in-frame clones are kept and a portion is missing. Of some 250,000 clones listed, 81% are singletons. The sample comprised peripheral blood. The receptor source for this set is an elderly woman with acute or convalescent COVID-19.

The gene calls are TRBV28 and TRBJ2-1, with 10 bases that match TRBD2. The ends lost 1 base at V and 5 bases at J; junction bases unmatched: 8. Germline loops: CDR1 MDHEN, CDR2 SYDVKM. This CDR3 is built from 17 residues. The CDR3 region has the DNA TGTGCCAGCAGTTTATTGGTCGGGACTAGCGACAACAATGAGCAGTTCTTC. This encodes CASSLLVGTSDNNEQFF.

V and J are TRBV6-5 and TRBJ1-5; 9 bases line up with TRBD1. CDR3 length equals 15 residues. The ends lost 6 bases at V and 3 bases at J; junction bases unmatched: 6. The germline CDR1 and CDR2 sequences are MNHEY and SVGAGI. CDR3 sequence reads: CASRDRDRDNQPQHF. The CDR3 DNA sequence: TGTGCCAGCAGAGACCGGGACAGGGACAATCAGCCCCAGCATTTT.

This clone has just one count. The chain couples TRBV5-6 to TRBJ2-3; D uncertain. Deletions cut 1 base from V and 5 bases from J, with 11 bases between. Germline V lookup: CDR1 SGHDT, CDR2 YYEEEE. The CDR3 totals 14 residues. In nucleotides, the CDR3 is TGTGCCAGCAGCTTGCTTGACGCGGTAGATACGCAGTATTTT. It yields the protein CASSLLDAVDTQYF.

This clone was recorded at least ten times. The CDR3 nucleotides are TGTGCCAGCAGCAAGGGACTAGCGGGACGCAATGAGCAGTTCTTC. It translates to CASSKGLAGRNEQFF. The V gene is TRBV7-3, the J gene TRBJ2-1, with 13 bases matching TRBD2. With V trimmed by 5 bases and J by 6 bases, 4 bases remained unmatched. Germline V gene lookup returns CDR1 SGHTA and CDR2 FQGTGA. This CDR3 has 15 amino acids. Filled out from reference TRBV7-3 and TRBJ2-1, the complete variable domain reads GAGVSQTPSNKVTEKGKYVELRCDPISGHTALYWYRQSLGQGPEFLIYFQGTGAADDSGLPNDRFFAVRPEGSVSTLKIQRTERGDSAVYLCASSKGLAGRNEQFFGPGTRLTVL.

The chain uses TRBV12-5 and TRBJ2-5; perhaps TRBD2 as D (6 bases). The germline V gene encodes CDR1 LGHNT and CDR2 FRNRAP. This CDR3 region has 12 residues. The V and J ends lost 7 bases and 4 bases respectively, with 10 bases between them. CDR3 residues: CASARDSETQYF. CDR3 DNA: TGTGCTAGTGCTCGGGACTCAGAGACCCAGTACTTC.

The chain carries TRBV5-6 and TRBJ1-2, with 7 bases that match TRBD1. With 3 bases clipped from V and 2 bases from J, the junction kept 4 bases outside the gene matches. The CDR3 covers 14 residues. In germline, CDR1 is SGHDT, CDR2 YYEEEE. The CDR3 region is CASSYQGQNYGYTF. For the CDR3, the DNA is TGTGCCAGCAGCTACCAGGGACAGAACTATGGCTACACCTTC.

Turning to this clone: A junction boundary mismatches the germline segment, possibly from a read error. This sequence joins TRBV15 and TRBJ2-1, with D unresolved. This CDR3 is 14 amino acids long. Looked up from germline, CDR1 is LNHNV and CDR2 is YYDKDF (reference sequence). DNA for the CDR3: TGTGCCACCAGCAGAGATCTATTTGACAACGAGCAGTTCTTC. It translates to CATSRDLFDNEQFF.

This chain connects TRBV5-5 to TRBJ2-3; no clear D. Germline-derived CDR1 and CDR2 are SGHKS and YYEKEE (reference sequence). Trimming left V 5 bases short and J 0 bases short, with 4 bases between. This CDR3 is built from 12 residues. For the CDR3, the DNA is TGTGCCAGCAGTCTGAGCACAGATACGCAGTATTTT. It specifies CASSLSTDTQYF. Full variable domain (remainder filled in from reference TRBV5-5 and TRBJ2-3): DAGVTQSPTHLIKTRGQQVTLRCSPISGHKSVSWYQQVLGQGPQFIFQYYEKEERGRGNFPDRFSARQFPNYSSELNVNALLLGDSALYLCASSLSTDTQYFGPGTRLTVL.

V is TRBV12-3 or TRBV12-4 and J is TRBJ1-1; D is ambiguous. Trimming took off 6 bases at V and 6 bases at J, with 11 bases between the two ends. This CDR3 has 12 residues. The CDR3 region has the DNA TGTGCCAGCAGGGCACATACAGCTGAAGCTTTCTTT. This encodes CASRAHTAEAFF.

The chain joins TRBV5-1 to TRBJ1-4; 9 bases align to TRBD1. V gave up 4 bases and J gave up 10 bases; unmatched junction bases: 8. The CDR3 has 14 residues. CDR1 is SGHRS, CDR2 YFSETQ, per germline. The CDR3 sequence: CASSLRTGEGKLFF. The CDR3 region has the DNA TGCGCCAGCAGCCTCCGGACAGGGGAGGGAAAACTGTTTTTT. Full variable domain (rest looked up from reference TRBV5-1 and TRBJ1-4): KAGVTQTPRYLIKTRGQQVTLSCSPISGHRSVSWYQQTPGQGLQFLFEYFSETQRNKGNFPGRFSGRQFSNSRSEMNVSTLELGDSALYLCASSLRTGEGKLFFGSGTQLSVL.

The gene calls are TRBV18 and TRBJ1-2; D not certain. This CDR3 contains 13 residues. The V and J ends lost 2 bases and 4 bases respectively, with 8 bases between them. Germline CDR1 KGHSH, CDR2 LQKENI. The CDR3 here is CASSPNELYGYTF. CDR3 DNA sequence: TGTGCCAGCTCACCAAACGAACTCTATGGCTACACCTTC. The variable domain in full, completed from reference TRBV18 and TRBJ1-2, reads NAGVMQNPRHLVRRRGQEARLRCSPMKGHSHVYWYRQLPEEGLKFMVYLQKENIIDESGMPKERFSAEFPKEGPSILRIQQVVRGDSAAYFCASSPNELYGYTFGSGTRLTVV.

The chain employs TRBV6-5 and TRBJ2-7, with 10 bases that match TRBD1. Germline V gives CDR1 MNHEY, CDR2 SVGAGI. The CDR3 contains 13 residues. The J segment lost 3 bases and the V segment lost 10 bases, leaving 6 bases of the junction unmatched. CDR3 loop: CATVTGGLYEQYF. DNA for the CDR3: TGTGCCACCGTGACAGGGGGCCTCTACGAGCAGTACTTC.

The chain combines TRBV19 with TRBJ2-7, with a possible D match to TRBD1 (6 bases). The CDR3 sequence is 15 residues long. Trimming pared 3 bases from V and 0 bases from J, leaving 12 bases between. Germline V CDR1 and CDR2: LNHDA, SQIVND (reference sequence). For the CDR3, the DNA is TGTGCCAGTAGTATCGGGACGGACAGCTCCTACGAGCAGTACTTC. Translation: CASSIGTDSSYEQYF.

The chain recombines TRBV9 with TRBJ1-4; TRBD1 might be the D (6 bases). The V gene lost 5 bases and the J gene lost 0 bases, with 20 bases spanning the gap. From germline, CDR1 is SGDLS and CDR2 YYNGEE. The CDR3 is made up of 18 amino acids. Here the CDR3 reads CASSPGGGWGATNEKLFF. The CDR3 coding sequence is TGTGCCAGCAGTCCCGGGGGGGGCTGGGGGGCAACTAATGAAAAACTGTTTTTT.

The rearrangement uses TRBV10-2 and TRBJ2-1, with 10 bases fitting TRBD2. J lost 8 bases, V lost 0 bases, and 4 bases had no gene match. Germline values: CDR1 WSHSY, CDR2 SAAADI. This CDR3 is 15 amino acids long. This CDR3 is CASSESISGGDEQFF. As DNA, the CDR3 is TGCGCCAGCAGTGAGTCTATCAGCGGGGGGGATGAGCAGTTCTTC.

The V and J genes are TRBV4-1 and TRBJ1-3; D is possibly TRBD1 (5 bases). The V and J ends lost 1 base and 0 bases respectively, with 10 bases between them. CDR1 and CDR2 from the germline V gene are MGHRA and YSYEKL. The CDR3 consists of 16 residues. CDR3 sequence (DNA): TGCGCCAGCAGCCAAGTATTGACAGTCTCTGGAAACACCATATATTTT. Protein sequence: CASSQVLTVSGNTIYF.

This chain links TRBV5-1 with TRBJ2-7, with 9 nucleotides matching TRBD1. The CDR3 sequence is 16 residues long. V gave up 0 bases and J gave up 4 bases; unmatched junction bases: 8. CDR1 is SGHRS, CDR2 YFSETQ, per germline. The CDR3 protein is CASSLEWGGQGYEQYF. CDR3 nucleotides: TGCGCCAGCAGCTTGGAATGGGGTGGACAGGGGTACGAGCAGTACTTC.

This rearrangement joins TRBV5-1 to TRBJ2-7; TRBD1 might be the D (6 bases). The CDR3 contains 14 residues. Trimming stripped 2 bases from V and 3 bases from J, with 12 bases between. CDR1 SGHRS and CDR2 YFSETQ come from the germline V gene. The CDR3 sequence: CASSFYRAFYEQYF. The CDR3 DNA sequence: TGCGCCAGCAGCTTCTACAGGGCCTTCTACGAGCAGTACTTC.

The rearrangement links TRBV2 to TRBJ2-7; TRBD1 might be the D (6 bases). Trimming shortened V by 8 bases and J by 7 bases, and 12 bases separated the two germline ends. In germline, CDR1 is SNHLY, CDR2 FYNNEI. The CDR3 runs to 11 residues. CDR3 region: CASGDRGEQYF. DNA for the CDR3: TGTGCCAGCGGCGATAGGGGGGAGCAGTACTTC.

The chain couples TRBV3-1 (or the pseudogene TRBV3-2) to TRBJ1-5; D may be TRBD1 (5 bases). The length of the CDR3 is 15 residues. The V and J ends lost 4 bases and 4 bases respectively, with 14 bases between them. Germline assignment: CDR1 LGHDT and CDR2 YNNKEL (reference sequence). Written as DNA, the CDR3 is TGTGCCAGCAGCCCAACAGGAATTACTAATCAGCCCCAGCATTTT. Protein sequence: CASSPTGITNQPQHF.

This chain joins TRBV7-6 and TRBJ2-1; 10 positions agree with TRBD2. The germline gives CDR1 SGHVS, CDR2 FNYEAQ. This CDR3 comprises 15 residues. Trimming at V came to 5 bases and at J to 6 bases, leaving 7 bases not matched to a gene. The CDR3 loop reads CASSLLAGVGNEQFF. The CDR3 DNA sequence: TGTGCCAGCAGCCTGCTAGCGGGAGTGGGCAATGAGCAGTTCTTC.

V and J are TRBV5-1 and TRBJ1-4; D is unresolved. The CDR3 contains 16 residues. Germline V gene sequence: CDR1 SGHRS, CDR2 YFSETQ. V gave up 5 bases and J gave up 0 bases, with 14 bases separating them. The CDR3 bases are TGCGCCAGCAGTCCCCTCGGGGTAACAACTAATGAAAAACTGTTTTTT. This gives the protein CASSPLGVTTNEKLFF.

Comments on this clone: The sample contains more than one DNA sequence encoding this CDR3. CDR3 nucleotide sequence: TGCGCCAGCAGCTTGGAGGGACAGGGGGCTGGCGGCTACACCTTC. Translated: CASSLEGQGAGGYTF. The V gene is TRBV5-1, the J gene TRBJ1-2; 12 bases line up with TRBD1. J lost 8 bases, V lost 0 bases, and 5 bases had no gene match. Looked up from germline, CDR1 is SGHRS and CDR2 is YFSETQ. The CDR3 sequence is 15 residues long.

Comment on this clone: Other DNA sequences in the same sample also yield this CDR3. The chain joins TRBV2 to TRBJ2-5; 11 bases agree with TRBD2. CDR1 SNHLY and CDR2 FYNNEI come from the germline V gene. V lost 6 bases and J lost 2; bases outside the gene matches: 5. The length of the CDR3 is 15 residues. CDR3 amino acids: CASRRLAGLQETQYF. For the CDR3, the DNA is TGTGCCAGCAGGAGACTAGCGGGGTTGCAAGAGACCCAGTACTTC.

The rearrangement links TRBV11-2 to TRBJ1-2, with 8 positions matching TRBD1. The V segment lost 5 bases and the J segment 2 bases; nucleotides outside the gene matches: 10. The CDR3 spans 16 residues. CDR1 and CDR2 from the germline V gene are SGHAT and FQNNGV. CDR3 region: CASSPLRGTGNYGYTF. CDR3 sequence (DNA): TGTGCCAGCAGCCCCCTACGGGGGACAGGCAACTATGGCTACACCTTC.

This chain joins TRBV3-1 (or the pseudogene TRBV3-2) and TRBJ1-5; D is possibly TRBD1 (5 bases). Trimming removed 1 base at V and 1 base at J, with 11 bases between. Germline loops: CDR1 LGHDT, CDR2 YNNKEL (reference sequence). This CDR3 comprises 16 residues. CDR3 sequence (DNA): TGTGCCAGCAGCCAAGCGGGGGTAGGGAGCAATCAGCCCCAGCATTTT. It yields the protein CASSQAGVGSNQPQHF.

The V call is TRBV11-3, the J call TRBJ2-1; the match to TRBD2 covers 7 bases. This CDR3 has 14 residues. The V gene's germline CDR1 is SGHNT and CDR2 YENEEA. After removal of 5 bases from V and 10 bases from J, the junction contained 11 bases not matched to a gene. The CDR3 nucleotides are TGTGCCAGCAGCCGGGGGGTGGGAGATCGAGAGCAGTTCTTC. It translates to CASSRGVGDREQFF.